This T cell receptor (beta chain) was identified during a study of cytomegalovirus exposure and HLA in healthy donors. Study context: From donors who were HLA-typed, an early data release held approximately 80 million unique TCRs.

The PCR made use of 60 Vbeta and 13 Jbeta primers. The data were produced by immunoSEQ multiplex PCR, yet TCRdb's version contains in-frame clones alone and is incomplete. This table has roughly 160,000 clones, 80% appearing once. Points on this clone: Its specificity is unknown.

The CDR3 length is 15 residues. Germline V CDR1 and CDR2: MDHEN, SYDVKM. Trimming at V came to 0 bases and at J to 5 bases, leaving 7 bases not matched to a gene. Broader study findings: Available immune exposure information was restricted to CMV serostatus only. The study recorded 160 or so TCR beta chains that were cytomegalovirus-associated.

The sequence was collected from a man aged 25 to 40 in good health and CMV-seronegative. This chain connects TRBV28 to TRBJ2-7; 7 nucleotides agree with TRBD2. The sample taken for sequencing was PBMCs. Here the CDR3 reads CASSLWGEGLNEQYF. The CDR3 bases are TGTGCCAGCAGTTTATGGGGGGAGGGGTTGAACGAGCAGTACTTC.